Included here is one T cell receptor beta chain sequence, with context. Antigen unknown. Libraries were prepared by immunoSEQ multiplex PCR; TCRdb keeps only in-frame clonotypes and omits some of them. The table has about 36,000 clones, 70% to 80% seen once. The sample belongs to a study of OX40 agonist ivuxolimab in advanced cancers. Study-level information: Eligibility admitted prior anti-PD-1, anti-PD-L1 or anti-CTLA-4 therapy; about 39% had some.

Drawing of blood for sampling happened at baseline, at cycle 4 day 1, and at cycle 7 day 1. The CDR3 sequence is 16 residues long. From germline, CDR1 is SEHNR and CDR2 FQNEAQ (reference sequence). V dropped 5 bases and J dropped 3; count of bases not matched to a gene: 9. Points from the study as a whole: Doses of 0.1 to 3.0 mg/kg were accompanied by clonal expansion of CD4+ and CD8+ blood T cells by week 6.

The rearrangement uses TRBV7-9 and TRBJ1-4, with 7 bases aligning to TRBD1. This specimen consisted of CD4+ or CD8+ T cells sorted from blood, obtained in a trial of the OX40 agonist ivuxolimab. The sequence was collected from an adult with an advanced solid tumor such as melanoma, head and neck, liver or kidney cancer. CDR3 in amino acids: CASSPTEGAANEKLFF. As DNA, the CDR3 is TGTGCCAGCAGCCCCACGGAGGGGGCGGCTAATGAAAAACTGTTTTTT. Based on the CDR3 plus reference TRBV7-9 and TRBJ1-4, the full variable domain is DTGVSQNPRHKITKRGQNVTFRCDPISEHNRLYWYRQTLGQGPEFLTYFQNEAQLEKSRLLSDRFSAERPKGSFSTLEIQRTEQGDSAMYLCASSPTEGAANEKLFFGSGTQLSVL.